Listed here are 17 T cell receptor beta chains from one sample, sequenced in a study of T cell changes during pregnancy in multiple sclerosis. Libraries were prepared by immunoSEQ multiplex PCR; TCRdb keeps only in-frame clonotypes and omits some of them. Of around 97,000 clones detected, about nine tenths appear once; the ten largest clones hold 0.76%. The sequencing here drew on peripheral blood, taken in the second trimester of pregnancy. The receptors were sampled from a female donor in good health, enrolled as a control in a pregnancy study.

The CDR3 region is CASVDRRSGNTIYF. The CDR3 nucleotides read TGCGCCAGCGTGGACAGACGCTCTGGAAACACCATATATTTT. This chain uses TRBV23-1 with TRBJ1-3; the D gene is possibly TRBD1 (6 bases). TRBV23-1 belongs to the ORF category, with a function that is uncertain. V gave up 8 bases and J gave up 0 bases, with 11 bases separating them. This CDR3 has 14 residues.

This clone showed up just once. The CDR3 nucleotides are TGTGCCAGCAGTATCTCTGGGGCCAACGTCCTGACTTTC. Residues: CASSISGANVLTF. The chain recombines TRBV5-4 with TRBJ2-6; D gene ambiguous. The CDR3 consists of 13 residues. The ends were cut back, 5 bases at V and 0 bases at J, with 3 bases in the middle. Germline V gives CDR1 SGHNT, CDR2 YYREEE (reference sequence).

V gene TRBV6-5 combines with J gene TRBJ2-7; D gene uncertain. The CDR3 contains 16 residues. V lost 0 bases, J lost 2 bases, and 14 bases lay in between. Germline lookup yields CDR1 MNHEY and CDR2 SVGAGI. CDR3 nucleotides: TGTGCCAGCAGTTACTCGATCCCGGGTAGAGCCTACGAGCAGTACTTC. Translating gives CASSYSIPGRAYEQYF.

The chain carries TRBV6-6 and TRBJ1-2; D may be TRBD1 (6 bases). V lost 4 bases and J lost 4, with 13 bases in between. Germline V gene sequence: CDR1 MNHNY, CDR2 SVGAGI (reference sequence). This CDR3 is 14 amino acids long. The CDR3: CASSSLTGPYGYTF. The CDR3 DNA reads as TGTGCCAGCAGTTCTCTGACAGGCCCCTATGGCTACACCTTC.

The CDR3 DNA is TGTGCCAGCAGGCCCACAGCGGGGGACTCCTACAATGAGCAGTTCTTC. This encodes CASRPTAGDSYNEQFF. The chain carries TRBV2 and TRBJ2-1; 8 bases are shared with TRBD2. V shed 6 bases and J 0 bases; nucleotides not matched to a gene: 7. Germline V gives CDR1 SNHLY, CDR2 FYNNEI. The CDR3 totals 16 residues.

The chain carries TRBV28 and TRBJ2-1, with 12 bases matching TRBD2. CDR3 length: 16 amino acids. Germline values: CDR1 MDHEN, CDR2 SYDVKM. Germline trimming cut 7 bases from V and 3 bases from J; bases unmatched to any gene: 7. Here the CDR3 reads CASMVLAGGNYNEQFF. The CDR3 DNA reads TGTGCCAGCATGGTCCTAGCGGGAGGGAACTACAATGAGCAGTTCTTC.

The chain is built from TRBV6-5 and TRBJ1-2; TRBD1 might be the D (6 bases). CDR1 is MNHEY, CDR2 SVGAGI, per germline. V lost 7 bases, J lost 8 bases, and 14 bases lay in between. This CDR3 is 12 amino acids long. CDR3 region: CASTIQGGGYTF. The CDR3 region has the DNA TGTGCCAGCACCATACAGGGAGGGGGCTACACCTTC.

The sample holds one count of this clone. The CDR3 sequence: CASMGGGARSTEAFF. CDR3 nucleotides: TGTGCCAGTATGGGAGGGGGGGCTCGGAGCACTGAAGCTTTCTTT. The chain links TRBV19 to TRBJ1-1; TRBD1 might be the D (6 bases). V lost 7 bases and J 4 bases, leaving 19 bases between the germline ends. The CDR3 has 15 residues. In germline, CDR1 is LNHDA, CDR2 SQIVND (reference sequence).

This chain links TRBV18 with TRBJ2-7, with 7 nucleotides matching TRBD2. CDR1 is KGHSH and CDR2 is LQKENI in the germline V gene. Trimming at V came to 3 bases and at J to 7 bases, leaving 12 bases not matched to a gene. The CDR3 sequence is 15 residues long. The CDR3 loop is CASSPRRERDGEQYF. The CDR3 bases are TGTGCCAGCTCACCCCGGCGGGAGAGGGACGGGGAGCAGTACTTC.

The chain recombines TRBV10-3 with TRBJ2-1; TRBD2 agrees at 10 bases. Germline-derived CDR1 and CDR2 are ENHRY and SYGVKD. The CDR3 contains 15 residues. Germline trimming cut 3 bases from V and 5 bases from J; bases unmatched to any gene: 4. CDR3 in DNA: TGTGCCATCAGTGACCTAGCGGGAGAGGACAATGAGCAGTTCTTC. Translation gives CAISDLAGEDNEQFF.

The rearrangement links TRBV25-1 to TRBJ2-7; possible D gene TRBD1, 6 bases. Germline V gene sequence: CDR1 MGHDK, CDR2 SYGVNS. The ends were cut back, 4 bases at V and 2 bases at J, with 9 bases in the middle. The CDR3 covers 13 residues. Here the CDR3 DNA reads TGTGCCAGCAGTGTACAGGGAACCTACGAGCAGTACTTC. It yields the protein CASSVQGTYEQYF.

The chain uses TRBV28 and TRBJ1-2, with D tentatively TRBD1 (6 bases). The CDR3 has 13 amino acids. Germline CDR1 and CDR2: MDHEN and SYDVKM. With 0 bases removed from V and 13 bases from J, the gap between germline ends came to 15 bases. The CDR3 loop is CASSLWDSRQLTF. The DNA of the CDR3 is TGTGCCAGCAGTTTATGGGACAGTCGTCAACTCACCTTC.

The J gene is TRBJ1-1, the V gene TRBV9; D uncertain. The CDR3 spans 15 residues. The germline V and J ends were trimmed by 0 bases and 1 base, with 10 bases remaining between them. In germline, CDR1 is SGDLS, CDR2 YYNGEE. CDR3: CASSVGVGRNTEAFF. The CDR3 coding sequence is TGTGCCAGCAGCGTAGGGGTGGGGAGGAACACTGAAGCTTTCTTT.

This clone occurred once. CDR3 bases: TGTGCCAGTAGTAGGGGCTCCGGGTCTGAAGCTTTCTTT. Protein: CASSRGSGSEAFF. The chain joins TRBV19 to TRBJ1-1, with D perhaps TRBD1 (5 bases). CDR3 length equals 13 residues. V was pared by 4 bases and J by 6 bases, with 12 bases between. CDR1 LNHDA and CDR2 SQIVND come from the germline V gene (reference sequence).

This clone was observed a single time. This rearrangement joins TRBV5-6 to TRBJ2-5; 9 bases agree with TRBD1. After removal of 1 base from V and 5 bases from J, the junction contained 18 bases not matched to a gene. The CDR3 extends over 19 amino acids. Germline values: CDR1 SGHDT, CDR2 YYEEEE. The DNA for the CDR3 is TGTGCCAGCAGCTTGCCCTTATCATCCGGGACAGGGACCGGGGAGACCCAGTACTTC. It encodes CASSLPLSSGTGTGETQYF.

V is TRBV15 and J is TRBJ1-1; D not resolved. The CDR3 is made up of 13 amino acids. Trimming stripped 0 bases from V and 7 bases from J, with 9 bases between. Germline assignment: CDR1 LNHNV and CDR2 YYDKDF (reference sequence). The CDR3 region has the DNA TGTGCCACCAGCAGAGAAGGCGGATATGAAGCTTTCTTT. It encodes CATSREGGYEAFF.

This clone was found once. The chain carries TRBV7-8 and TRBJ1-3; TRBD1 might be the D (5 bases). The CDR3 consists of 15 residues. Germline V gives CDR1 SGHVS, CDR2 FQNEAQ. V lost 5 bases to trimming and J lost 5 bases, with 16 bases between them. In DNA, the CDR3 is TGTGCCAGCAGCCCCCCGCAGGGCCCAAGAAACACCATATATTTT. Protein: CASSPPQGPRNTIYF.